This T cell receptor (beta chain) was captured by sequencing in a study of cytomegalovirus exposure and HLA in healthy donors (dated by TCRdb to about 2017). A note on the overall study: An earlier analysis of around 600 of the donors reported 250 to 300 Gb of sequence data and some 120 million unique TCR beta sequences from around 200 million T cells. In a later genetic analysis, genome-wide SNP genotypes for about 55% of the roughly 670 donors were used, and that subset was treated as a discovery cohort. Among about 370 genotyped donors of the cohort, an average of around 250,000 unique TCR beta nucleotide sequences was sequenced per donor, of which about 19% were non-productive. To predict cytomegalovirus infection status, the study brought together high-throughput TCR immunosequencing, statistical association of individual TCRs with disease status, and machine learning. The study aimed to test whether signatures of past pathogen exposure could be identified by cataloging public T cell receptors. In addition to the first cohort of roughly 670 subjects, a separate validation cohort of around 110 different subjects was used. In a later analysis, previously published TCR beta repertoires from 500 to 750 donors were re-analyzed and high-resolution HLA genotyping was added so that TCR occurrence patterns could be studied. Donor age, sex, ethnicity and CMV serostatus were compiled alongside the repertoire data. A handful of DR-DQ haplotypes were handled as single units for association and clustering because linkage in the cohort was strong. The genetic ancestry cluster associated with self-reported Caucasian donors included 80% to 90% of the 300 to 400 genotyped donors. The number of typed donors differed by locus: about 620-640 for A, B, C, DRB1 and DQB1; 500 to 550 for DQA1; over 600 for DPA1; and around 470 for DPB1. Approximately 330 gigabases of sequencing data and 91 million or so unique TCR sequences made up an early release that covered nearly 650 HLA-typed donors. Every discovery cohort repertoire had been produced on one sequencing platform. The study profiled the T cell repertoires of some 610 subjects by immunosequencing and related them to cytomegalovirus serostatus. An earlier analysis of 587 of the donors applied high-throughput TCR beta sequencing to assess whether each TCR beta V gene segment acted as functional or pseudogenic. In the later analysis, no new phenotypic data were used to find candidate immune exposures; instead, reliance was placed on TCR beta sequences and their occurrence across donors. HLA typing included class I and class II loci at four-digit resolution.

The CDR3 sequence holds 13 residues, the cysteine and phenylalanine included. The CDR3 DNA has 39 bases and is translated from base 1. V sheds 6 bases and J sheds 8 bases, leaving 16 bases between their ends. Sequences MNHEY (CDR1) and SVGAGI (CDR2) are obtained from the germline V gene. The cohort consisted of 600 to 700 healthy bone marrow donors. Cohort members were all nominally healthy when sampled, although unrecorded immune exposures were likely present. The donor tested CMV seronegative, placing the donor among the 300 to 400 seronegative members of the cohort. A peripheral blood sample was collected from each donor, and TCR beta sequencing was performed on peripheral blood mononuclear cells. Genomic DNA was extracted from the blood cell samples with the Qiagen DNeasy Blood Extraction Kit. Overall results and qualifications from the work: In a later analysis, several top co-occurrence clusters were reported to appear linked to parvovirus B19, influenza, CMV and Epstein-Barr virus. In a later analysis, HLA-associated TCR beta chains were found to be more clonally expanded and to have lower generation probabilities than equally common non-associated chains. Cytomegalovirus status was reported to be diagnosed by the classifier with high specificity and sensitivity in both the original and validation cohorts. CMV serostatus was the only immune exposure information available for the cohort. Because the 87-base-pair reads could not distinguish some IMGT-functional V segments, including TRBV6-2 and TRBV6-3, those segments were excluded. Presence/absence analyses assumed roughly uniform sequencing depth across donors, an assumption that may not hold. Because counts were too low, 15 to 20 rarely observed V segments, including chromosome 9 orphons, were excluded from the earlier analysis of 500 to 700 of the donors. While some public TCRs were present in many individuals, most TCR sequences turned up only very rarely across donors. In a later analysis, most CMV-associated TCR beta chains were found to appear HLA-restricted, with HLA associations seemingly driven largely by CMV exposure. V-gene and J-gene trimming of TCR beta chains was associated with a missense DCLRE1C variant in a later genetic analysis, and the association was replicated in an independent cohort. The cohort was sequenced for TCR beta chains only, and without alpha or paired-chain data the features that could be detected were limited. A later genetic analysis reported fewer N-insertions in productive TCRs among donors in an Asian-associated ancestry cluster than the roughly 620-donor mean. Because some donors lacked HLA typing at each locus, the association tests relied only on the typed subset. According to the authors, the approach could potentially be generalized to other disease states and immunological phenotypes. Broadly in line with IMGT annotations, most TCR beta V segments showed up in productive rearrangements about 90% or about 30% of the time in an earlier analysis of approximately 640 of the donors. In a later analysis, the rate of TCR association differed among HLA loci, with DRB1 alleles having the most associated TCRs and HLA-C alleles having the fewest. Linkage disequilibrium might explain the correlated functional status among segregating V segments, but an unknown experimental factor could not be excluded. A few of the identified cytomegalovirus-associated TCR beta chains were confirmed in vitro to be specific for cytomegalovirus antigens. Assigning TCR associations to individual alleles was difficult when HLA alleles, especially DR and DQ, strongly co-occurred. A cluster of highly shared sequence variants was judged likely to represent a technical artifact of the sequencing pipeline. A total of roughly 160 TCR beta chains were listed by the study as associated with cytomegalovirus. Specific HLA alleles were associated with 15,000 to 20,000 TCR beta sequences at a false discovery rate of 0.05 in a later analysis. A further reported finding was that TCR beta sequences accurately predicted the HLA-A and HLA-B alleles for most subjects in the first cohort.

As for this clone: This receptor's antigen is unknown. Within one base of it there is no much larger clone, and no base qualities were kept.

Libraries were made using the immunoSEQ multiplex PCR assay. A mixture of 60 forward primers for TCR Vbeta segments and 13 reverse primers for TCR Jbeta segments was used in the multiplex PCR. The CDR3 region of rearranged TCR beta genes was amplified from genomic DNA with a multiplex PCR assay. The Illumina HiSeq System was used to sequence the amplified TCR beta libraries as 87-base-pair reads. Per the authors' processing: A later analysis tallied tens of millions of unique TCR beta chains across the 650 to 750 repertoires, and approximately 11 million of those chains were shared by two or more donors. Raw reads were error-corrected and collapsed into unique sequences by a nearest-neighbor algorithm in which closely related sequences were merged to remove PCR and sequencing errors. To assign V, D and J gene segments, CDR3 sequences were aligned to IMGT reference sequences. For a sequence to be retained, a match of at least six nucleotides to both a V gene segment and a J gene segment was required. A rearrangement counted as productive if the CDR3 had no stop codons and remained in frame with V and J, and every other rearrangement counted as non-productive. Following IMGT convention, CDR3 was defined as the stretch from the second conserved V-encoded cysteine up to the conserved J-encoded phenylalanine. The earlier analysis of 587 of the donors excluded sequences that lacked an unambiguous match to a single V gene segment. In an earlier analysis of approximately 590 of the donors, V segments were called functional above 56.7% productive rearrangements and were called segregating when the between-donor standard deviation exceeded 5%. A statistical classification framework was built to diagnose cytomegalovirus status from the catalog of TCR beta chain sequences. In a later analysis, V and J genes were assigned by comparing TCR nucleotide sequences against IMGT/GENE-DB human TR gene sequences. The TCRdist pipeline was used in a later analysis to assign CDR3 sequences and most-parsimonious VDJ recombination scenarios. In a later analysis, every TCR beta chain was defined by the combination of its CDR3 amino acid sequence and its V-gene family, and reads without a unique V-gene family were dropped. As a way to deal with suspected cross-contamination and a sequencing artifact, a later analysis dropped roughly 620 nucleotide sequences that were highly shared and had low generation probability. In a later analysis, a clonal expansion index for each public chain was calculated from normalized within-repertoire ranks of inferred template counts. Generation probabilities in a later analysis came from a VDJ recombination model fitted to out-of-frame rearrangements, and those results were checked against IGoR. In a later analysis, TCR-TCR, TCR-HLA and TCR-CMV co-occurrence was scored with hypergeometric tests, and a repertoire-size bias correction was applied to TCR pairs. A later analysis estimated false discovery rates by permuting HLA or CMV assignments 20 times. In a later analysis, co-occurring TCRs were grouped using DBSCAN, with TCRdist sequence similarity added in when clustering inside HLA-allele-positive subsets. Repertoires with fewer than 30,000 or more than 120,000 public chains were left out of co-occurrence clustering, as were five repertoires with anomalous nucleotide sharing. Sourced from immuneACCESS, this table was stored by TCRdb with only in-frame sequences that have V and J called. A share of the clones is absent; for the studies checked, an unresolved V gene accounts for under half, and the remainder has no known explanation. The V and J calls and clone size are taken from that table; D and trimming were inferred from the DNA. This sample lists roughly 98,000 clones; around 77% were detected once. The ten largest account for around 3.5% of the sample.

This receptor was taken from a middle-aged man in good health and CMV-seronegative. This receptor chain uses TRBV6-5 and TRBJ1-2; the D gene is perhaps TRBD1, on 6 matching bases. Material for sequencing was PBMCs. The nucleotides are TGTGCCAGCAGCCGATTACAGGGAGACGGCTACACCTTC. Its amino acids are CASSRLQGDGYTF.